These T cell receptor beta chains were read from a single sample in a study of identical twins. TCRdb fed the 5' RACE reads into MiXCR, producing one record per CDR3 protein. The sample lists fewer than 900,000 distinct CDR3 sequences, around 20% occurring once. In addition, the sample was reused for a study of T cells expressing NK-cell markers.

Input material: PBMCs. The receptor set was obtained from a woman aged 18-29 years in good health. Each CDR3 is given with its conserved first and last residue. The D gene is left open where the match is weak. Part of the rows lack a size; the others show once, few, many or a class for expanded clones.

D gene,J gene,clone size,CDR3 length,V gene,CDR3 DNA,CDR3 protein
-,TRBJ2-7,-,18,TRBV11-1,TGTGCCAGCAGCTTAGTCGTGGGTCCGCGGGGTAGCTCCTACGAGCAGTACTTC,CASSLVVGPRGSSYEQYF
-,TRBJ1-5,few,13,TRBV7-2,TGTGCCAGCAGCCCCCAGGTGGATCAGCCCCAGCATTTT,CASSPQVDQPQHF
-,TRBJ2-1,-,13,TRBV5-1,TGCGCCAGCAGGCCGGGACTCTACAATGAGCAGTTCTTC,CASRPGLYNEQFF
-,TRBJ2-2,-,13,TRBV4-3,TGCGCCAGCAGCCAAGATAGGAACTCCAAGCTGTTTTTT,CASSQDRNSKLFF
-,TRBJ2-1,-,15,TRBV4-3,TGCGCCAGCAGCCAAGATGGGCGGAAGGGAGATGAGCAGTTCTTC,CASSQDGRKGDEQFF
TRBD1,TRBJ1-5,few,14,TRBV13,TGTGCCAGCAGCGAGGGGGCAGACAATCAGCCCCAGCATTTT,CASSEGADNQPQHF
TRBD2,TRBJ2-5,many,14,TRBV12-3/TRBV12-4,TGTGCCAGCAGTCGCGGGGAGGGCCGGGAGACCCAGTACTTC,CASSRGEGRETQYF
-,TRBJ2-5,-,11,TRBV2,TGTGCCAGCGGTGGGTGGGAGACCCAGTACTTC,CASGGWETQYF
TRBD2,TRBJ2-2,few,16,TRBV24-1,TGTGCCACCAGTGATTCCACAACTAGCGCGGCCGGGGAGCTGTTTTTT,CATSDSTTSAAGELFF
-,TRBJ2-1,few,13,TRBV24-1,TGTGCCACCAGTGATGGGGCGGATGTGCAGCAGTTCTTC,CATSDGADVQQFF
-,TRBJ2-3,few,12,TRBV20-1,TGCAGTGCCCGCGGCTCTGGAGATACGCAGTATTTT,CSARGSGDTQYF
TRBD2,TRBJ2-1,-,15,TRBV6-5,TGTGCCAGCAGTTGGCGGGGGTCAGGCAACAATGAGCAGTTCTTC,CASSWRGSGNNEQFF
-,TRBJ2-1,many,11,TRBV7-9,TGTGCCAGCAGCTTCAGGGGAGAGCAGTTCTTC,CASSFRGEQFF
-,TRBJ1-1,few,13,TRBV12-3/TRBV12-4,TGTGCCAGCAGTCCCCTTGGGGGTACTGAAGCTTTCTTT,CASSPLGGTEAFF
TRBD1,TRBJ2-5,-,15,TRBV5-1,TGCGCCAGCAGCTCAACCGGGACAGGGGAAGAGACCCAGTACTTC,CASSSTGTGEETQYF
-,TRBJ1-6,few,13,TRBV5-5,TGTGCCAGCAGCGTACAGGGCGCCTCACCCCTCCACTTT,CASSVQGASPLHF
-,TRBJ1-2,-,14,TRBV20-1,TGCAGTGCTAGAAAGCCGGGACAAGTCCTTGGCTACACCTTC,CSARKPGQVLGYTF
TRBD2,TRBJ2-6,-,18,TRBV5-6,TGTGCCAGCAGCTTGATTCGGGGGGGAACGACCGGGGCCAACGTCCTGACTTTC,CASSLIRGGTTGANVLTF
-,TRBJ2-3,-,14,TRBV7-2,TGTGCCAGCAGCTGGGTGGGGGGCACAGATACGCAGTATTTT,CASSWVGGTDTQYF
-,TRBJ1-6,-,19,TRBV7-8,TGTGCCAGCAGCTTAGTAGCAATCGGGCAGAGTAATATCCGTTCACCCCTCCACTTT,CASSLVAIGQSNIRSPLHF
-,TRBJ2-2,-,19,TRBV10-3,TGTGCCATCAGTGAGTCCGGGACGGCCGGTCTAGGTGCCACCGGGGAGCTGTTTTTT,CAISESGTAGLGATGELFF
TRBD2,TRBJ2-5,-,13,TRBV5-1,TGCGCCAGCGTAGCGGGAGTGCAGGAGACCCAGTACTTC,CASVAGVQETQYF
TRBD1,TRBJ1-2,-,14,TRBV5-1,TGCGCCAGCAGCTGGGGACAGGGGAAAGGTGGCTACACCTTC,CASSWGQGKGGYTF
-,TRBJ2-1,few,13,TRBV5-8,TGTGCCAGCAGCTTGGAGGGGTGGAATGAGCAGTTCTTC,CASSLEGWNEQFF
TRBD2,TRBJ2-7,-,14,TRBV5-1,TGCGCCAGCAGCCGAGCGGGGAGGCCCTACGAGCAGTACTTC,CASSRAGRPYEQYF